This T cell receptor beta chain was captured by sequencing in a study of T cells after somatic rescue of genetic block. Sequenced by immunoSEQ multiplex PCR; TCRdb stores in-frame clones only, minus some. The repertoire has 85,000 to 90,000 clones, 85% to 90% of them found once; the top ten carry roughly 1.7%. In its sample, this clone was seen once. This receptor was obtained from a woman aged 18-29 years. Sequenced sample: peripheral blood mononuclear cells (PBMCs).

The CDR3 DNA sequence: TGTGCCAGCAACGGACACCCGGGACAGCCCGCTGGAAACACCATATATTTT. Encoded protein: CASNGHPGQPAGNTIYF. The chain couples TRBV2 to TRBJ1-3, with 7 bases matching TRBD1. The CDR3 totals 17 residues. Germline V CDR1 and CDR2: SNHLY, FYNNEI. The ends lost 7 bases at V and 2 bases at J; junction bases unmatched: 14.